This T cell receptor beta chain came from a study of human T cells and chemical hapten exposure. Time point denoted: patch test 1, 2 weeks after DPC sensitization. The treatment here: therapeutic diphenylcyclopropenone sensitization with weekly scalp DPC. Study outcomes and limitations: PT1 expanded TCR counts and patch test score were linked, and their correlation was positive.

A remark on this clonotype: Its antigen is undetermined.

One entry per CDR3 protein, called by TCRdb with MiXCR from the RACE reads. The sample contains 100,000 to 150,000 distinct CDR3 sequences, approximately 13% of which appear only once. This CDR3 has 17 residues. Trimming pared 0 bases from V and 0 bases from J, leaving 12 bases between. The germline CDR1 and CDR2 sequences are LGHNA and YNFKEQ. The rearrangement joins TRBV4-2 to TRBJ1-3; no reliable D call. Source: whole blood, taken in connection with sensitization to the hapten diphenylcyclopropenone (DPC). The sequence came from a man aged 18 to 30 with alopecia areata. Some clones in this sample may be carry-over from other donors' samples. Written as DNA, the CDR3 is TGTGCCAGCAGCCAAGAAACCCCCAGACGCTCTGGAAACACCATATATTTT. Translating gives CASSQETPRRSGNTIYF.